This TCR beta chain was obtained from a study of cytomegalovirus exposure and HLA in healthy donors. For the study at large: Researchers previously reported finding more than 100 million unique TCR beta sequences from roughly 170 million T cells. Of all 400 or so donors who were genotyped, 81% belonged to the Caucasian-associated ancestry cluster. Study-level points and caveats: Accurate prediction of HLA-A and HLA-B alleles (for most subjects) was reportedly achieved from TCR beta sequences. Most TCR beta V segments were productive about 87% or about 30% of the time in an earlier analysis.

This clone was seen a handful of times. Its antigen is not known. PCR involved 60 Vbeta and 13 Jbeta primers. TCRdb's copy holds only in-frame clones and misses some; the assay was immunoSEQ multiplex PCR. In the table there are approximately 46,000 clones, approximately 70% of which are singletons. V was clipped by 2 bases and J by 1 base, with 2 bases between them. The germline gives CDR1 SGHAT, CDR2 FQDESV (reference sequence). This CDR3 is built from 12 residues. The chain joins TRBV11-1 to TRBJ2-5; D is uncertain. Specimen: PBMCs. The TCR comes from a man between 25 and 39 years old in good health and CMV-seronegative. DNA for the CDR3: TGTGCCAGCAGCTTACGCCAAGAGACCCAGTACTTC. Translated, it gives CASSLRQETQYF.